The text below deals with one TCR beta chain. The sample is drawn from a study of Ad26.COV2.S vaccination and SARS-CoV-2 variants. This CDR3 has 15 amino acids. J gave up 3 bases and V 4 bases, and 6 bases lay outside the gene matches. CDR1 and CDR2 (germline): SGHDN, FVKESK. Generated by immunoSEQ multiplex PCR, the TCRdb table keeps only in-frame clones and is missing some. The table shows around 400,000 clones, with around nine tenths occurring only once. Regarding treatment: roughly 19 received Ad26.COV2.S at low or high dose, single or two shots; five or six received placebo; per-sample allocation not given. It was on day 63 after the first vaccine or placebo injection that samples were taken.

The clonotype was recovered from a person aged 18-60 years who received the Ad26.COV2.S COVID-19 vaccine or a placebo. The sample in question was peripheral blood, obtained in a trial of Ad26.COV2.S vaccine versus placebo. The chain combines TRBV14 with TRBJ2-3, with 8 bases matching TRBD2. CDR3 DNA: TGTGCCAGCAGCCTCTTAGCGGGAATAACAGATACGCAGTATTTT. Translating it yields CASSLLAGITDTQYF.